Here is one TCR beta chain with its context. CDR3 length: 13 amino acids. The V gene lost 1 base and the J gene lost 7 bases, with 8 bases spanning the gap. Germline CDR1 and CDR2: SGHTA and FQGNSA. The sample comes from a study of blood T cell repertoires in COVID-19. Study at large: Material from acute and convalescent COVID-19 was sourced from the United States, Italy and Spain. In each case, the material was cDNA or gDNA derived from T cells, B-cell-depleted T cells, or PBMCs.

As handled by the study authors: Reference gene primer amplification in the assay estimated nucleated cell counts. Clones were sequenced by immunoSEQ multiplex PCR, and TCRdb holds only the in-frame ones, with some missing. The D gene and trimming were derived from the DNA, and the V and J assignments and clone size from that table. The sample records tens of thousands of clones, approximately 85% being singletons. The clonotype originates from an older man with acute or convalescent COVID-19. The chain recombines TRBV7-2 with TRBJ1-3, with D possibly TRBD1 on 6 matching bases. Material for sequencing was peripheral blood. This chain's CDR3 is CASSLEQGNTIYF. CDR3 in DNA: TGTGCCAGCAGCTTAGAACAGGGCAACACCATATATTTT.